These 11 T cell receptor beta chains originate from one sample sequenced in a study of radiotherapy plus CTLA-4 blockade in lung cancer. The method was immunoSEQ multiplex PCR; TCRdb's version includes in-frame clones alone and lacks a portion of them. The sample contains 95,000 to 150,000 clones, just under 90% of which appear only once. Sequenced material: peripheral blood, taken from a patient treated with radiotherapy plus ipilimumab. All receptors derive from a human donor with non-small cell lung cancer that progressed on radiotherapy plus ipilimumab.

The CDR3 nucleotides are TGTGCCAGCAGCTTCCAAGGCACTGAAGCTTTCTTT. This gives the protein CASSFQGTEAFF. The V gene is TRBV7-9, the J gene TRBJ1-1; unclear D gene. The V and J ends lost 3 bases and 4 bases respectively, with 6 bases between them. The length of the CDR3 is 12 residues. Germline CDR1 and CDR2: SEHNR and FQNEAQ (reference sequence). Combining the CDR3 with reference TRBV7-9 and TRBJ1-1 gives the whole variable domain DTGVSQNPRHKITKRGQNVTFRCDPISEHNRLYWYRQTLGQGPEFLTYFQNEAQLEKSRLLSDRFSAERPKGSFSTLEIQRTEQGDSAMYLCASSFQGTEAFFGQGTRLTVV.

The chain is built from TRBV28 and TRBJ1-1, with no clear D. The ends were cut back, 6 bases at V and 6 bases at J, with 20 bases in the middle. Germline CDR1 is MDHEN and CDR2 is SYDVKM. The CDR3 consists of 15 residues. The CDR3 DNA is TGTGCCAGCAGCTCCCTCGTCCTTACCGTCCCTGAAGCTTTCTTT. Translating gives CASSSLVLTVPEAFF.

This chain connects TRBV5-1 to TRBJ2-7; 7 bases match TRBD1. The CDR3 has 16 amino acids. Trimming at V came to 0 bases and at J to 0 bases, leaving 6 bases not matched to a gene. Germline CDR1 is SGHRS and CDR2 is YFSETQ. CDR3 loop: CASSLASGQSSYEQYF. The CDR3 DNA is TGCGCCAGCAGCTTGGCGTCGGGACAGAGCTCCTACGAGCAGTACTTC.

The gene calls are TRBV11-3 and TRBJ2-7; 12 bases fit TRBD2. The CDR3 has 16 residues. Trimming took 5 bases from V and 2 from J; bases not matched to a gene: 7. Germline lookup yields CDR1 SGHNT and CDR2 YENEEA. The CDR3 nucleotides read TGTGCCAGCAGCGGGTGGACTAGCGGGAATACCTACGAGCAGTACTTC. Residues: CASSGWTSGNTYEQYF.

The gene calls are TRBV5-4 and TRBJ2-6, with D perhaps matching TRBD2 (6 bases). Trimming removed 4 bases at V and 0 bases at J, with 17 bases between. Per germline, CDR1 SGHNT and CDR2 YYREEE (reference sequence). The CDR3 extends over 18 amino acids. CDR3 protein: CASSGGGRGGSGANVLTF. DNA for the CDR3: TGTGCCAGCAGCGGCGGAGGGCGTGGGGGCTCTGGGGCCAACGTCCTGACTTTC.

This clone occurred once. The rearrangement links TRBV5-6 to TRBJ2-7, with D possibly matching TRBD1 (6 bases). The V gene lost 4 bases and the J gene lost 6 bases, with 23 bases spanning the gap. CDR1 SGHDT and CDR2 YYEEEE come from the germline V gene. This CDR3 spans 16 amino acids. For the CDR3, the DNA is TGTGCCAGCAGCCATGACCAGGGGACGGCTGTCCTCGAGCAGTACTTC. This gives the protein CASSHDQGTAVLEQYF.

The rearrangement uses TRBV11-2 and TRBJ2-3; 14 bases map to TRBD2. CDR1 and CDR2 from the germline V gene are SGHAT and FQNNGV. V trimming: 5 bases; J trimming: 8 bases; junction bases outside the gene matches: 15. This CDR3 comprises 18 residues. In DNA form, the CDR3 reads TGTGCCAGCAGCCTAAAGCGACTAGCGGGAGGGCGCATTGTTACGCAGTATTTT. Amino acids: CASSLKRLAGGRIVTQYF. Using reference TRBV11-2 and TRBJ2-3 for the parts outside the CDR3, the full variable domain is EAGVAQSPRYKIIEKRQSVAFWCNPISGHATLYWYQQILGQGPKLLIQFQNNGVVDDSQLPKDRFSAERLKGVDSTLKIQPAKLEDSAVYLCASSLKRLAGGRIVTQYFGPGTRLTVL.

In this sample, this clone turned up once. The V and J genes are TRBV18 and TRBJ2-1; TRBD2 matches 9 bases. With 3 bases clipped from V and 9 bases from J, the junction kept 15 bases outside the gene matches. Germline values: CDR1 KGHSH, CDR2 LQKENI. The CDR3 has 17 residues. CDR3 nucleotides: TGTGCCAGCTCACCCCCCGGACTAGCGACGGGCCTCGGTGAGCAGTTCTTC. Encoded protein: CASSPPGLATGLGEQFF.

The V call is TRBV5-1, the J call TRBJ2-5; D remains ambiguous. V was trimmed by 4 bases and J by 0 bases, leaving 13 bases between them. Germline-derived CDR1 and CDR2 are SGHRS and YFSETQ. The CDR3 length is 15 residues. The CDR3 is CASSPAPQYQETQYF. The CDR3 nucleotides are TGCGCCAGCAGCCCCGCCCCTCAGTACCAAGAGACCCAGTACTTC.

V and J are TRBV5-1 and TRBJ2-7; D gene ambiguous. The CDR3 runs to 16 residues. The V end was cut by 0 bases, the J end by 2 bases, with 15 bases between. The germline V gene encodes CDR1 SGHRS and CDR2 YFSETQ. CDR3 sequence: CASSLDPTLGPYEQYF. DNA for the CDR3: TGCGCCAGCAGCTTGGATCCAACTCTAGGCCCCTACGAGCAGTACTTC. Together with reference TRBV5-1 and TRBJ2-7, the CDR3 gives the full variable domain: KAGVTQTPRYLIKTRGQQVTLSCSPISGHRSVSWYQQTPGQGLQFLFEYFSETQRNKGNFPGRFSGRQFSNSRSEMNVSTLELGDSALYLCASSLDPTLGPYEQYFGPGTRLTVT.

This chain joins TRBV5-1 and TRBJ2-5; 9 positions match TRBD2. Germline CDR1 is SGHRS and CDR2 is YFSETQ. The CDR3 sequence is 16 residues long. The V and J ends lost 0 bases and 5 bases, in that order; junction bases with no gene match: 8. The CDR3, as DNA: TGCGCCAGCAGCTTGGAGTTAGCGGGAGCGGGGGAGACCCAGTACTTC. This translates into CASSLELAGAGETQYF.